This T cell receptor beta chain is drawn from a study of neurological immune-mediated disorders. TCRdb independently ran MiXCR on the 5' RACE reads; one entry per CDR3 protein. The table shows about 58,000 distinct CDR3 sequences, with less than 4.5% occurring only once. This clonotype was observed at least ten times. V shed 0 bases and J shed 3 bases, with 11 bases lying between them. Germline CDR1 is MNHNY and CDR2 is SVGAGI (reference sequence). The CDR3 spans 15 residues. This sequence joins TRBV6-6 and TRBJ1-1; perhaps TRBD1 as D (5 bases). The sequence was collected from a man between 25 and 39 years old with multiple sclerosis. The sample was PBMCs. CDR3 DNA: TGTGCCAGCAGTTACTCTCCGACAGCGTACACTGAAGCTTTCTTT. Residues: CASSYSPTAYTEAFF.